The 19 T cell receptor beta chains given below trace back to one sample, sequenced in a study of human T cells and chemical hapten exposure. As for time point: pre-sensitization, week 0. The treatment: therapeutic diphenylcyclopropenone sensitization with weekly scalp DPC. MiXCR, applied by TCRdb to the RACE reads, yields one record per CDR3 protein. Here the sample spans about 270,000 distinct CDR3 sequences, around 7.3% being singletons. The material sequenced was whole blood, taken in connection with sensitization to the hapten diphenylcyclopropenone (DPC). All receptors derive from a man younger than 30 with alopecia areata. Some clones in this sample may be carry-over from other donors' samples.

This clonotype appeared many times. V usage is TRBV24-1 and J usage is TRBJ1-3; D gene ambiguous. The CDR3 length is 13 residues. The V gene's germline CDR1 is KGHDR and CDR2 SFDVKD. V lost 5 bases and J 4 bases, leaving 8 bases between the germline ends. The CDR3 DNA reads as TGTGCCACCAGTGCGTCAGGCGGAAACACCATATATTTT. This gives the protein CATSASGGNTIYF.

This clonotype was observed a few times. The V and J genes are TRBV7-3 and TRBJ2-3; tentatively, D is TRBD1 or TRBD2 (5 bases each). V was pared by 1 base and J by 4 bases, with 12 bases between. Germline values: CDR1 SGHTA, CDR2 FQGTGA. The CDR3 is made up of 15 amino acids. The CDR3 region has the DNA TGTGCCAGCAGCTTAATTTGGGGGTTTGCAGATACGCAGTATTTT. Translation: CASSLIWGFADTQYF.

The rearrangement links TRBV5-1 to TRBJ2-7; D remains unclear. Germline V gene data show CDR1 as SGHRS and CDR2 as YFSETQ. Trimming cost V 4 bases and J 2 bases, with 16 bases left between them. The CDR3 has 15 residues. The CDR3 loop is CASSRLRPDPYEQYF. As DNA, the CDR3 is TGCGCCAGCAGCAGATTAAGACCAGACCCCTACGAGCAGTACTTC. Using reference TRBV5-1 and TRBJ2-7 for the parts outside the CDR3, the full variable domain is KAGVTQTPRYLIKTRGQQVTLSCSPISGHRSVSWYQQTPGQGLQFLFEYFSETQRNKGNFPGRFSGRQFSNSRSEMNVSTLELGDSALYLCASSRLRPDPYEQYFGPGTRLTVT.

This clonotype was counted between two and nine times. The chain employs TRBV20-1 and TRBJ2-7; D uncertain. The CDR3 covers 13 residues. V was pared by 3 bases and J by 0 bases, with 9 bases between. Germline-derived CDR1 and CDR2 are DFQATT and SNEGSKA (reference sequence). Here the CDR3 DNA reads TGCAGTGCTAGGAGAGACATCTCCTACGAGCAGTACTTC. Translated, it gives CSARRDISYEQYF.

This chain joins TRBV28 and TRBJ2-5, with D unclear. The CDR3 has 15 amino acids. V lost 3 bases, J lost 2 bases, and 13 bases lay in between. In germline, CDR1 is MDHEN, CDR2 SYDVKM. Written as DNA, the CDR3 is TGTGCCAGCAGTTTCCGTGGGAAGGGTCAAGAGACCCAGTACTTC. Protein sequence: CASSFRGKGQETQYF.

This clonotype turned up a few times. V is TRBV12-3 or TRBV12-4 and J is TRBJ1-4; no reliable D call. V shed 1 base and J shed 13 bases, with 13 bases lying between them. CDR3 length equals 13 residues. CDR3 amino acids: CASSLDSKEGLFF. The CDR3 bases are TGTGCCAGCAGTTTAGACTCGAAAGAGGGACTGTTTTTT.

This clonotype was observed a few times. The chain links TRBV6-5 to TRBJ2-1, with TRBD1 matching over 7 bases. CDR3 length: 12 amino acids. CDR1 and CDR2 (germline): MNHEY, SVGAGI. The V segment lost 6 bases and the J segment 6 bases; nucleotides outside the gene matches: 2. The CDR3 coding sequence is TGTGCCAGCAGAACAGGGGTCAATGAGCAGTTCTTC. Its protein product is CASRTGVNEQFF.

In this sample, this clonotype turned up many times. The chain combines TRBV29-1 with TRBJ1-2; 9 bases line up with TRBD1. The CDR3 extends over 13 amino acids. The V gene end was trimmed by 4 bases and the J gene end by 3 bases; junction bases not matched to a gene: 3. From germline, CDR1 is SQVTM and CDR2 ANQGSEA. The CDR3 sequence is CSVGDRAHYGYTF. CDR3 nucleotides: TGCAGCGTTGGGGACAGGGCCCACTATGGCTACACCTTC. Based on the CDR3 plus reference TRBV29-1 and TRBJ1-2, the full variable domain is SAVISQKPSRDICQRGTSLTIQCQVDSQVTMMFWYRQQPGQSLTLIATANQGSEATYESGFVIDKFPISRPNLTFSTLTVSNMSPEDSSIYLCSVGDRAHYGYTFGSGTRLTVV.

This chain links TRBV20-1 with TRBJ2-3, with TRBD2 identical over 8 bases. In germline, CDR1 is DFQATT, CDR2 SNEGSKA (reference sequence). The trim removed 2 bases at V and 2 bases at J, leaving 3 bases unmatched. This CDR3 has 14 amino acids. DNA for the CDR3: TGCAGTGCTAGACGGGGGGGCCCCACAGATACGCAGTATTTT. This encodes CSARRGGPTDTQYF.

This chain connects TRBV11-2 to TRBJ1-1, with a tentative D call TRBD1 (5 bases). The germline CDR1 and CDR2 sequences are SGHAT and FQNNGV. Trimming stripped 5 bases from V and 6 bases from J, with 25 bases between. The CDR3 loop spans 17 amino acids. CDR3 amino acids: CASSNIRDFTSFPEAFF. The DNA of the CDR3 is TGTGCCAGCAGCAACATCAGGGACTTTACCTCCTTCCCTGAAGCTTTCTTT.

The CDR3, as DNA: TGTGCCAGCAGCTTAGATACGGGAGATACGCAGTATTTT. Protein: CASSLDTGDTQYF. This sequence joins TRBV11-3 and TRBJ2-3; D not certain. With 0 bases removed from V and 5 bases from J, the gap between germline ends came to 6 bases. CDR3 size: 13 residues. Germline V CDR1 and CDR2: SGHNT, YENEEA.

CDR3 residues: CASSRRASALPLRQETQYF. The CDR3 DNA is TGCGCCAGCAGCCGACGAGCTAGCGCCCTTCCTTTGAGGCAAGAGACCCAGTACTTC. The chain recombines TRBV5-1 with TRBJ2-5, with a possible D match to TRBD2 (6 bases). CDR1 SGHRS and CDR2 YFSETQ come from the germline V gene. Trimming shortened V by 4 bases and J by 2 bases, and 27 bases separated the two germline ends. The CDR3 has 19 residues. Filled out from reference TRBV5-1 and TRBJ2-5, the complete variable domain reads KAGVTQTPRYLIKTRGQQVTLSCSPISGHRSVSWYQQTPGQGLQFLFEYFSETQRNKGNFPGRFSGRQFSNSRSEMNVSTLELGDSALYLCASSRRASALPLRQETQYFGPGTRLLVL.

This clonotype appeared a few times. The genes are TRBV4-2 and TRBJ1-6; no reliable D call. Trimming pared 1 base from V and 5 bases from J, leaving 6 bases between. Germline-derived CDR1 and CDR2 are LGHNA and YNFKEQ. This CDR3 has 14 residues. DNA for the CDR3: TGTGCCAGCAGCCAAGCAGAAGATAATTCACCCCTCCACTTT. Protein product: CASSQAEDNSPLHF.

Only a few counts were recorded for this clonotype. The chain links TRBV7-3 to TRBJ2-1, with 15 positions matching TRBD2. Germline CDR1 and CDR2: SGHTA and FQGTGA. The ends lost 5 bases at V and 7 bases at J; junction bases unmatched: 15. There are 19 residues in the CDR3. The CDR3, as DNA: TGTGCCAGCAGCCCGCTCCCCGGGACTAGCGGGGGGCCTAGTAATGAGCAGTTCTTC. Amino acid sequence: CASSPLPGTSGGPSNEQFF.

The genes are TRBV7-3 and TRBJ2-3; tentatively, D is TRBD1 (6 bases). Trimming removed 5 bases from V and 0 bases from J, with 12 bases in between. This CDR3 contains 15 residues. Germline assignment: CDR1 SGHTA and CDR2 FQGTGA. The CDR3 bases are TGTGCCAGCAGCCCGGACAGCCTTAGCACAGATACGCAGTATTTT. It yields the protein CASSPDSLSTDTQYF.

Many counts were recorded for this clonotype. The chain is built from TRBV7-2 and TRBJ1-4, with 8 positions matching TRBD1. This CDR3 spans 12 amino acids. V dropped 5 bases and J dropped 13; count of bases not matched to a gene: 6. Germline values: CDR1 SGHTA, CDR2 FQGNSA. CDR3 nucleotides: TGTGCCAGCAGCCCAGGACAGGGCACACTGTTTTTT. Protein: CASSPGQGTLFF.

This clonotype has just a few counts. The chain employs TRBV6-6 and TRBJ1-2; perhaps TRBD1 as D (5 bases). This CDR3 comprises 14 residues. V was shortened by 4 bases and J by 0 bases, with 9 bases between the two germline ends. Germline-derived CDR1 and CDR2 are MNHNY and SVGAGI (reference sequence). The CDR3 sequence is CASSSGKTNYGYTF. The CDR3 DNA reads TGTGCCAGCAGTTCAGGGAAGACTAACTATGGCTACACCTTC.

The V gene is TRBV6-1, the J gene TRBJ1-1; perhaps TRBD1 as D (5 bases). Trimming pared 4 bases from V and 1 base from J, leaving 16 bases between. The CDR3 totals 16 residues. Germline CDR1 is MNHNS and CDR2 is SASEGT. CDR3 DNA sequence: TGTGCCAGCAGTGTCGTAGCAGTAGGGGAGAACACTGAAGCTTTCTTT. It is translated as CASSVVAVGENTEAFF.

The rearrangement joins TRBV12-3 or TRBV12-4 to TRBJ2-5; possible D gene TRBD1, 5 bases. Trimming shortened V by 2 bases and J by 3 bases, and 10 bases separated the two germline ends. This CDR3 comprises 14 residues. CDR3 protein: CASSLTSGKETQYF. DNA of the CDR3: TGTGCCAGCAGTTTAACTTCAGGGAAAGAGACCCAGTACTTC.